These 10 T cell receptor beta chains were all obtained from the same sample, sequenced in a study of T cells in Graves' hyperthyroidism and ophthalmopathy. Using RNA transcripts as the source, TCR beta CDR3 regions were amplified. Researchers ran a first-round RT-PCR on the TCR CDR3 using the HTBI primer set. TCRdb analysed the multiplex PCR reads with MiXCR anew, one entry per CDR3 protein. The sample carries about 380,000 distinct CDR3 sequences, approximately 18% recorded once. Sequencing was performed on blood. All receptors come from a man aged 18 to 30 with Graves' ophthalmopathy.

The CDR3 protein is CASSPGTSDIYEQYF. CDR3 nucleotide sequence: TGTGCCAGCTCACCCGGGACTAGCGATATCTACGAGCAGTACTTC. The chain employs TRBV18 and TRBJ2-7; 10 positions match TRBD2. The germline gives CDR1 KGHSH, CDR2 LQKENI. V lost 3 bases to trimming and J lost 3 bases; unmatched junction nucleotides: 5. This CDR3 contains 15 residues. Together with reference TRBV18 and TRBJ2-7, the CDR3 gives the full variable domain: NAGVMQNPRHLVRRRGQEARLRCSPMKGHSHVYWYRQLPEEGLKFMVYLQKENIIDESGMPKERFSAEFPKEGPSILRIQQVVRGDSAAYFCASSPGTSDIYEQYFGPGTRLTVT.

V and J are TRBV6-4 and TRBJ1-4; the D is unclear. The V end was cut by 8 bases, the J end by 7 bases, with 17 bases between. CDR3 length equals 14 residues. Germline assignment: CDR1 MRHNA and CDR2 SNTAGT. The CDR3 bases are TGTGCCAGCCGGGCGGACCCGTCAGGTGAAAAACTGTTTTTT. Amino acids: CASRADPSGEKLFF.

This clonotype has ten or more counts. The J gene is TRBJ2-5, the V gene TRBV6-1; unclear D gene. This CDR3 contains 13 residues. CDR1 and CDR2 (germline): MNHNS, SASEGT. The ends were cut back, 5 bases at V and 5 bases at J, with 12 bases in the middle. CDR3 sequence reads: CASSSLVGETQYF. In DNA, the CDR3 is TGTGCCAGCAGTTCCCTGGTGGGGGAGACCCAGTACTTC.

This clonotype was detected many times. The chain uses TRBV24-1 and TRBJ1-1; D is unclear. Germline CDR1 reads KGHDR; CDR2 reads SFDVKD. This CDR3 has 11 amino acids. Trimming cost V 9 bases and J 5 bases, with 9 bases left between them. CDR3 nucleotides: TGTGCCACCGGGTCGGGGACTGAAGCTTTCTTT. Translation: CATGSGTEAFF.

This clonotype was seen repeatedly, ten times or more. The rearrangement uses TRBV5-1 and TRBJ1-2; a possible D gene is TRBD1 (5 bases). Trimming left V 0 bases short and J 3 bases short, with 12 bases between. Germline CDR1 reads SGHRS; CDR2 reads YFSETQ. This CDR3 is built from 15 residues. The CDR3 reads CASSLESGGDYGYTF. The CDR3 region has the DNA TGCGCCAGCAGCTTGGAGTCAGGAGGGGACTATGGCTACACCTTC.

This clonotype was observed many times. The rearrangement joins TRBV5-1 to TRBJ1-2; D is possibly TRBD1 (5 bases). The V and J ends lost 4 bases and 7 bases respectively, with 14 bases between them. Germline values: CDR1 SGHRS, CDR2 YFSETQ. The CDR3 consists of 13 residues. The CDR3 is CASSVLGQVGYTF. The CDR3 DNA reads as TGCGCCAGCAGCGTCTTGGGGCAGGTTGGCTACACCTTC.

This clonotype showed up just once. Here the CDR3 DNA reads TGTGCTGCGCAGGAGGTGTATGGAAACACCATATATTTT. Translated, it gives CAAQEVYGNTIYF. The V gene is TRBV19, the J gene TRBJ1-3; D gene unclear. CDR1 and CDR2 from the germline V gene are LNHDA and SQIVND (reference sequence). The CDR3 has 13 amino acids.

The chain employs TRBV20-1 and TRBJ2-7; D remains ambiguous. The CDR3 is made up of 12 amino acids. Per the germline V gene, CDR1 is DFQATT and CDR2 is SNEGSKA (reference sequence). Trimming took off 3 bases at V and 3 bases at J, with 9 bases between the two ends. CDR3 residues: CSASSFDYEQYF. The CDR3 DNA sequence: TGCAGTGCTAGTTCGTTTGACTACGAGCAGTACTTC.

The V call is TRBV4-1, the J call TRBJ1-2; 7 bases agree with TRBD1. V lost 1 base to trimming and J lost 4 bases; unmatched junction nucleotides: 6. Germline-derived CDR1 and CDR2 are MGHRA and YSYEKL. The CDR3 consists of 15 residues. For the CDR3, the DNA is TGCGCCAGCAGCCAAGTTCCCGGGACAGCCTATGGCTACACCTTC. Translation gives CASSQVPGTAYGYTF.

The chain is built from TRBV3-1 and TRBJ2-3, with 11 bases that match TRBD2. The CDR3 runs 16 residues. The trim removed 4 bases at V and 2 bases at J, leaving 5 bases unmatched. Germline CDR1 and CDR2: LGHDT and YNNKEL (reference sequence). As DNA, the CDR3 is TGTGCCAGCAGCCCCCTAGCGGGGGGCGCCACAGATACGCAGTATTTT. Its translation is CASSPLAGGATDTQYF.